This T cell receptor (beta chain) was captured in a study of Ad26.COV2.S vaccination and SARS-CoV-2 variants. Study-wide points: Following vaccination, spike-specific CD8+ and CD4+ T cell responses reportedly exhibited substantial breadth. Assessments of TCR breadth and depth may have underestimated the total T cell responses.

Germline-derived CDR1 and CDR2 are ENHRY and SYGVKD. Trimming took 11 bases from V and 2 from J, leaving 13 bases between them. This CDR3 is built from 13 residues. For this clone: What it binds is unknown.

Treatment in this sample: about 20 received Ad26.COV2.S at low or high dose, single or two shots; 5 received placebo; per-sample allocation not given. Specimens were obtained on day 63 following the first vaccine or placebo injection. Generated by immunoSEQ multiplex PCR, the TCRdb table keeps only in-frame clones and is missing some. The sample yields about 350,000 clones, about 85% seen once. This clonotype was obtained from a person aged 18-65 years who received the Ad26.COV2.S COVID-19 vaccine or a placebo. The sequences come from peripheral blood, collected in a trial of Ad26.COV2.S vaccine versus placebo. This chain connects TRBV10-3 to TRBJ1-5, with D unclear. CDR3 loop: CAVRPYRNQPQHF. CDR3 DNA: TGTGCCGTTCGGCCCTACCGCAATCAGCCCCAGCATTTT.